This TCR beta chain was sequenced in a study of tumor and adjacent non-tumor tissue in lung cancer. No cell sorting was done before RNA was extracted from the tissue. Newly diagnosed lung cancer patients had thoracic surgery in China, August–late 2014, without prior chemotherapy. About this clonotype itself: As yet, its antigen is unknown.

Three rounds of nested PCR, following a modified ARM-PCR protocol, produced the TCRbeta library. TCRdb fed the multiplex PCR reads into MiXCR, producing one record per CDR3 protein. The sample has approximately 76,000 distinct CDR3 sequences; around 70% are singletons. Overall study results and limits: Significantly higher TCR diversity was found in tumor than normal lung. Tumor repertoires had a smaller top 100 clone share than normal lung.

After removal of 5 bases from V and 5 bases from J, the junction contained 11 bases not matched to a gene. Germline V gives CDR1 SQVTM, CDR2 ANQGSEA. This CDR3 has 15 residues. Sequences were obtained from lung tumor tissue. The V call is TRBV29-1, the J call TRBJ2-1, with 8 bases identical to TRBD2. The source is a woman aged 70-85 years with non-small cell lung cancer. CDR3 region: CSVSAGAAEDNEQFF. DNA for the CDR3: TGCAGCGTTTCAGCGGGGGCAGCGGAGGACAATGAGCAGTTCTTC.